This TCR beta chain appears in the sequencing data of a study of shared clonotypes between healthy human individuals (dated by TCRdb to the early 2020s). At the level of the whole study: Three men and a couple of women, aged 18 to 49 years, made up the cohort. Per donor, three plates each were used for CD4 naive and CD4 memory, two for CD8 naive, and one for CD8 memory. The study deeply sequenced blood TCR repertoires of 5 or 6 healthy adults to estimate repertoire size and the extent of clonotype sharing between individuals. Between about 0.85 and 9.5 billion PBMCs per donor were obtained by leukapheresis. Different laboratories and diverse techniques were used to prepare libraries and sequence TCR repertoires, to increase sequencing depth and limit assay-specific biases.

Using the deep immunoSEQ assay, multiplex PCR amplified TCR CDR3 regions from genomic DNA. Extracted genomic DNA from each cell subset was distributed evenly across all wells of several immunoSEQ 96-well plates, and each plate was treated as a replicate. For sorted subsets, about 220 ng of genomic DNA, equivalent to 25,000 to 30,000 T cell genomes, went into each replicate PCR. The purified libraries were quantified using a Qubit 3.0 fluorometer, sized with a Bioanalyzer 2100, and then quantified again using the KAPA Library Quantification kit. A separate single-read 150-cycle Illumina NextSeq 550 flow cell was used to sequence each immunoSEQ 96-well plate. The published analysis was carried out like this. Because the immunoSEQ output included only junctional sequences and no quality scores, the filtering could not be the same as the filtering used for full-length reads. To assign V/J genes and CDR3, sequences were annotated against IMGT germline references using PyIR, a Python wrapper for IgBLAST v1.9. Reads were filtered out if the reads had weak V/J assignments (E-value above 1e-6), no CDR3, stop codons, out-of-frame junctions, or ambiguous translated residues. V3J clonotypes were defined as sequences sharing an identical inferred V gene, J gene, and CDR3 amino acid sequence. Percentage overlap between repertoires was computed as shared unique clonotypes divided by the size of the smaller repertoire. Richness of each repertoire was evaluated using RTK rarefaction, the Chao1 estimator, and Recon v2.1 estimates of unobserved clonotypes. For all TCRbeta clonotypes obtained by the gDNA method from a few donors, generation probabilities were computed with OLGA. As stored in TCRdb, this immuneACCESS dataset retains in-frame rearrangements with V and J assigned. A fraction of the clones does not appear; measured against another copy, unresolved V genes explain less than half of the discrepancy, and the remainder lacks a known reason. The V and J calls and clone size are taken from that table; D and trimming were inferred from the DNA. The table for this sample lists approximately 1.9 million clones; just under 95% of them were counted only once. The top ten constitute approximately 1.7% of the sample.

Overall study outcomes, separate from this receptor: Estimated clonotype richness was generally larger for naive than for memory subsets. Approximately 5% of naive CD4, around 3.5% of naive CD8, around 2.3% of memory CD4, and 0.35% to 0.5% of memory CD8 clonotypes were shared across several donors. The genetic and exposure-history diversity represented was limited by the small number of donors. Based on pairwise subsampling, the degree of clonotype sharing among donors was expected to be affected by sequencing depth. Sampling was restricted to blood, and TCR repertoires in tissue are likely to differ from TCR repertoires in blood. Incomplete sequencing was indicated by rarefaction of sorted-subset datasets, despite the large sequencing depth. Higher generation probabilities were observed for clonotypes shared by all four sorted-subset donors than for non-shared clonotypes.

This clone was seen more than once but under ten times. Its cognate antigen has yet to be identified. No per-base quality is available; no much larger clone lies one base away. Trimming takes 1 base off V and 8 bases off J; junction bases not matched to a gene: 3. Via the germline V gene, CDR1 is MGHRA and CDR2 YSYEKL. Counted from cysteine to phenylalanine, this CDR3 has 15 amino acids. Only the CDR3 part of the read is kept: 45 bases, read in frame from the first base. For the CD8 naive samples, CD45RO-negative cells were positively selected for CCR7, yielding a CD45RA+CCR7+ population from which TemRA cells were excluded. The donors were healthy, HIV-negative adults with no recently reported acute infections or vaccinations. Only Caucasian adults living in Nashville, Tennessee, USA were represented among the donors. Blood was collected by leukapheresis, and PBMCs were isolated by Ficoll-Histopaque density gradient centrifugation and then cryopreserved in liquid nitrogen vapor phase. Purity and quantity of every magnetically sorted T cell population were checked by analytical flow cytometry. Genomic DNA was isolated from every sorted fraction and measured by UV absorbance on a Nanodrop 2000c.

The specimen sequenced was naive CD8+ T cells from PBMCs. What this sample's cell subset or site label stands for: CD45RA+CCR7+. The receptor's source is a man younger than 30 in good health. Some clones in this sample may be carry-over from other donors' samples. The sequence is built from TRBV4-1 and TRBJ2-1; 12 bases in between match TRBD2. CDR3 protein: CASSQGLAGVDEQFF. The bases are TGCGCCAGCAGCCAAGGACTAGCGGGAGTGGATGAGCAGTTCTTC.